Listed here is a single TCR beta chain. The target antigen is unknown. At one end, the junction sequence differs from germline, possibly due to a read error. Germline lookup yields CDR1 SGHAT and CDR2 FQNNGV. This CDR3 has 13 residues. TCR beta cDNA was made from 400 to 600 ng total RNA with a constant-region primer. Investigators got TCR beta libraries out of three nested multiplex PCR rounds, done with slightly modified ARM-PCR. Both of the initial two PCR rounds ran for roughly 10 cycles and employed TRBV1-TRBV30 forward primers alongside a C-beta reverse primer. TCRdb reprocessed the multiplex PCR reads with MiXCR, giving one entry per CDR3 protein. The table has about 330,000 distinct CDR3 sequences, less than 65% seen once. The sample comes from a study of tumor-infiltrating lymphocytes in primary liver carcinoma. Study-level background: The patients, men and women alike, were aged 30 to 69 years. Study outcomes and limitations: Significantly larger top-250-clone fractions were found in tumors than in blood (p = 0.039). Each sample was bulk and unsorted; consequently, CD4+ and CD8+ repertoires were not compared.

The researchers obtained blood RNA from unsorted whole blood and also extracted germline DNA. This sequence originates from a man in his forties with primary liver carcinoma and hepatitis B virus infection. The V gene is TRBV11-2, the J gene TRBJ2-7, with TRBD1 as a possible D gene (6 bases). Sequenced material: peripheral blood. This chain's CDR3 is CASSSNARTVQYF. The CDR3 bases are TGTGCTAGCAGCTCCAACGCCAGGACAGTCCAGTACTTC. The whole variable domain, remainder taken from reference TRBV11-2 and TRBJ2-7, is EAGVAQSPRYKIIEKRQSVAFWCNPISGHATLYWYQQILGQGPKLLIQFQNNGVVDDSQLPKDRFSAERLKGVDSTLKIQPAKLEDSAVYLCASSSNARTVQYFGPGTRLTVT.